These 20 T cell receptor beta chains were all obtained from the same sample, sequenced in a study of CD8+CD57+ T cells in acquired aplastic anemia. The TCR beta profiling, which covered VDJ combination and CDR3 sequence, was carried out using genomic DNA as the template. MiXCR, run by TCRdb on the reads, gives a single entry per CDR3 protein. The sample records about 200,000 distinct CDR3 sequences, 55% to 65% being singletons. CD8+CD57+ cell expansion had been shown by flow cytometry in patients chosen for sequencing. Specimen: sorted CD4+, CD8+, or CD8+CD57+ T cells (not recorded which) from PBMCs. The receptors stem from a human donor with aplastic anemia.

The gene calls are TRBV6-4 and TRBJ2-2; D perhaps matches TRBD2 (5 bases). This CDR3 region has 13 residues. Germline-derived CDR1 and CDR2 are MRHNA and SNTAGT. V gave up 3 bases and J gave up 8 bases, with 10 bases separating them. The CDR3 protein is CASSDLTRGELFF. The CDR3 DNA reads TGTGCCAGCAGTGATCTTACTAGAGGGGAGCTGTTTTTT.

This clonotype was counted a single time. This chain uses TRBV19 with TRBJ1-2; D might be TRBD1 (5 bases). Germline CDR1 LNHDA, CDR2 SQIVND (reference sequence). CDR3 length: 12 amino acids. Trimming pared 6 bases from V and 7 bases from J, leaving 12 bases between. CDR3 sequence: CASRPVGGGYTF. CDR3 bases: TGTGCCAGTAGGCCGGTTGGGGGTGGCTACACCTTC.

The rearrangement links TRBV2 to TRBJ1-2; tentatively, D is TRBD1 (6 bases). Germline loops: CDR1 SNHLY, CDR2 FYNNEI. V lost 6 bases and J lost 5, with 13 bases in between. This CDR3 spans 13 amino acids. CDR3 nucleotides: TGTGCCAGCAGAATAGGACAGTCTTATGGCTACACCTTC. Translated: CASRIGQSYGYTF.

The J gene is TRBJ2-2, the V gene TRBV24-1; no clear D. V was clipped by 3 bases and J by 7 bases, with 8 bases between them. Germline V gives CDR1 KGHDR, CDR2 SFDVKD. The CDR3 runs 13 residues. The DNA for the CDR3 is TGTGCCACCAGTGATGGGTCTGGCGGGGAGCTGTTTTTT. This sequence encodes CATSDGSGGELFF.

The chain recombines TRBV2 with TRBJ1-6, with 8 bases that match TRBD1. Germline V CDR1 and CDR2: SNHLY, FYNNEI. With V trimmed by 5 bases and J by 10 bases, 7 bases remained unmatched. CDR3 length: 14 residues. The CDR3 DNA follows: TGTGCCAGCAGTAGGGACAGGATTTGGTCACCCCTCCACTTT. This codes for CASSRDRIWSPLHF.

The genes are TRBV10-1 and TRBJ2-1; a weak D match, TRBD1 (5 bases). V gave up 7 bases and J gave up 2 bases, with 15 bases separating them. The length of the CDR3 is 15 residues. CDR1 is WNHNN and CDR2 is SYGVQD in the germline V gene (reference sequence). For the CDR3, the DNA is TGCGCCAGCAAATCCCGGACACGTCCCTACAATGAGCAGTTCTTC. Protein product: CASKSRTRPYNEQFF.

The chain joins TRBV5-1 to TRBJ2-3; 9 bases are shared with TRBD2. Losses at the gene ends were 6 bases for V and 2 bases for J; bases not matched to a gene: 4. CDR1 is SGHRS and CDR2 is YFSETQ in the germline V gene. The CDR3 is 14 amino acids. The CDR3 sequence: CASKAGGLTDTQYF. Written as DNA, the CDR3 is TGCGCCAGCAAAGCGGGGGGACTCACAGATACGCAGTATTTT.

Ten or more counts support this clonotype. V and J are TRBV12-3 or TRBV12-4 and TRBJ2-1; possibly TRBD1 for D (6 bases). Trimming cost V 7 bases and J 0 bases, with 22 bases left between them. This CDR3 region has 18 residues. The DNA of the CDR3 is TGTGCCAGCAACTTGGGTTCGTTCGGGACAACCTCCTACAATGAGCAGTTCTTC. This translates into CASNLGSFGTTSYNEQFF.

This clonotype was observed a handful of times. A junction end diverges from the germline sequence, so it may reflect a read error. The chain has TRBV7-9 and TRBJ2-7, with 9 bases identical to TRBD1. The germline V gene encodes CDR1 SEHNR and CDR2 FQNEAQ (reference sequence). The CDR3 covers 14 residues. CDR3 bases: TGTGCCAGCAGTCCACAGGGGGCAGCCTACGAGCAATACTTC. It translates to CASSPQGAAYEQYF. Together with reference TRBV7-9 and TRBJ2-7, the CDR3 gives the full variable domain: DTGVSQNPRHKITKRGQNVTFRCDPISEHNRLYWYRQTLGQGPEFLTYFQNEAQLEKSRLLSDRFSAERPKGSFSTLEIQRTEQGDSAMYLCASSPQGAAYEQYFGPGTRLTVT.

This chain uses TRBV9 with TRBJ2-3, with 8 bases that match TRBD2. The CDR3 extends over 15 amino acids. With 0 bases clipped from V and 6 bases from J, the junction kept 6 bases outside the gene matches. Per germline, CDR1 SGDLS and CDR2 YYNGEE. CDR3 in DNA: TGTGCCAGCAGCGTAGTCACTAGCGGCCGGGATACGCAGTATTTT. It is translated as CASSVVTSGRDTQYF.

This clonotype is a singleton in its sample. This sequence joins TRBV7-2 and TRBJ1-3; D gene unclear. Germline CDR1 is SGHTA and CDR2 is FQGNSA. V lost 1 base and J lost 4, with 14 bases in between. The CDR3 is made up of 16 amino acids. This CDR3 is CASSLEGGLPGNTIYF. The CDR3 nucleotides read TGTGCCAGCAGCTTAGAAGGTGGCTTGCCCGGAAACACCATATATTTT.

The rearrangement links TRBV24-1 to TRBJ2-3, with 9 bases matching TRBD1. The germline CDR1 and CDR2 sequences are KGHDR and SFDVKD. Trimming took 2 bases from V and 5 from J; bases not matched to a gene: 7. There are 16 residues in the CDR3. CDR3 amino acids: CATSDSLQGAGDTQYF. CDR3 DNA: TGTGCCACCAGTGATTCCTTACAGGGGGCAGGAGATACGCAGTATTTT.

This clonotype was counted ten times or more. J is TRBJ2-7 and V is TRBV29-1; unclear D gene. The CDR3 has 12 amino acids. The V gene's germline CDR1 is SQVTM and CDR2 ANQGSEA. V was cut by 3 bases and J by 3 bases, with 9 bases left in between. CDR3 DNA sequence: TGCAGCGTTGATACTGGGAACTACGAGCAGTACTTC. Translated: CSVDTGNYEQYF.

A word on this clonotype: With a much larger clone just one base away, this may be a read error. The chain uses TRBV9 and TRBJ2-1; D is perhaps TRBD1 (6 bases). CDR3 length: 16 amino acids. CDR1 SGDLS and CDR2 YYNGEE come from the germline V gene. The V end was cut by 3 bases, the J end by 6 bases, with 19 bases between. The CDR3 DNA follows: TGTGCCAGCAGCGCCTCGACAGGTAGGGCCTCCAATGAGCAGTTCTTC. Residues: CASSASTGRASNEQFF.

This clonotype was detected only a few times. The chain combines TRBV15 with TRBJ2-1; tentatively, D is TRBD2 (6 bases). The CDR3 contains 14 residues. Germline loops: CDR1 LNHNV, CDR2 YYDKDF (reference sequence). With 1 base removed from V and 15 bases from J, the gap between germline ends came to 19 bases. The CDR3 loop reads CATSRGGAGGRRFF. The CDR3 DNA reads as TGTGCCACCAGCAGAGGCGGAGCGGGTGGGAGACGGTTCTTC.

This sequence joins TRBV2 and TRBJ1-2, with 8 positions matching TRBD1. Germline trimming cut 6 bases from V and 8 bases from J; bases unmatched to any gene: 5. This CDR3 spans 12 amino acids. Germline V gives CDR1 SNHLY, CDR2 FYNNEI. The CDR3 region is CASRDRVVGYTF. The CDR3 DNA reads TGTGCCAGCAGGGACAGGGTGGTCGGCTACACCTTC.

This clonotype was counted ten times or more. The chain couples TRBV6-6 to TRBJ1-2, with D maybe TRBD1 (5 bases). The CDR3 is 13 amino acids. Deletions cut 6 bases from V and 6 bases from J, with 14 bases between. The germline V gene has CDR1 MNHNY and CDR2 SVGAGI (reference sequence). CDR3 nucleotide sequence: TGTGCCAGCAGCCCGGGACCCTTCAATGGCTACACCTTC. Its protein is CASSPGPFNGYTF.

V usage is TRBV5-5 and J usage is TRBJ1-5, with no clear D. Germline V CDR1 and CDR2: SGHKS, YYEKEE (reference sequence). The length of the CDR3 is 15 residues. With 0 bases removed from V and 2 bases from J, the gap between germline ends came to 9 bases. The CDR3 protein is CASSLEGKGNQPQHF. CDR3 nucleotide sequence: TGTGCCAGCAGCTTGGAGGGAAAGGGCAATCAGCCCCAGCATTTT. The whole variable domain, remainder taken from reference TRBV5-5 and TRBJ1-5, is DAGVTQSPTHLIKTRGQQVTLRCSPISGHKSVSWYQQVLGQGPQFIFQYYEKEERGRGNFPDRFSARQFPNYSSELNVNALLLGDSALYLCASSLEGKGNQPQHFGDGTRLSIL.

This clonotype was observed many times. The CDR3 DNA is TGTGCCAGCAGCAGGTGGGGCCCCTCCACAGATACGCAGTATTTT. Protein: CASSRWGPSTDTQYF. J is TRBJ2-3 and V is TRBV9; possible D gene TRBD1, 5 bases. From germline, CDR1 is SGDLS and CDR2 YYNGEE. The V end lost 4 bases, the J end lost 2 bases, and 14 bases lay between the germline ends. This CDR3 is 15 amino acids long.

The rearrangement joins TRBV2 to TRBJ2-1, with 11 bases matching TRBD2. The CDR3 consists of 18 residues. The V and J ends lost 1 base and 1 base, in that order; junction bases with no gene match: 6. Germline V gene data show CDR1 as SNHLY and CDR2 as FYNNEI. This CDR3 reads CASSEEGRLAGSYNEQFF. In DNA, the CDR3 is TGTGCCAGCAGTGAAGAAGGGCGACTAGCGGGGTCCTACAATGAGCAGTTCTTC.